This T cell receptor (beta chain) was captured by sequencing in a study of regulatory and conventional T cells in RAG deficiency. Study-level findings and limits: In Omenn syndrome, Treg and Tconv repertoires overlapped >80%.

The sorted conventional CD4+ T cells were CD25-low and CD127-high, with genomic DNA sequenced. Assay: immunoSEQ multiplex PCR; the TCRdb copy retains only in-frame clones and omits some. The sample has 45,000 or so clones; more than 80% are singletons. Worth noting for this clone: Its target is not known.

Another study also made use of these data, one on regulatory T cells. That study reports: The primer mix had 52 TRBV and 13 TRBJ primers. Regulatory T cells showed the strongest V-J pair restriction and V/J gene skewing among patient repertoires.

Sequencing was carried out using CD4+ effector T cells sorted from blood. The clonotype comes from a human donor in good health.

The CDR3 loop is CASSPHTDVNYGYTF. In nucleotides, the CDR3 is TGTGCCAGCAGCCCTCATACGGACGTCAACTATGGCTACACCTTC. This chain connects TRBV6-5 to TRBJ1-2; D is unclear. The ends were cut back, 6 bases at V and 2 bases at J, with 16 bases in the middle. This CDR3 has 15 amino acids. Germline CDR1 MNHEY, CDR2 SVGAGI.